A selection of T cell receptor beta chains follows, all from one sample in a study of T cell responses to AZD1222 COVID-19 vaccine. The method was immunoSEQ multiplex PCR; TCRdb's version includes in-frame clones alone and lacks a portion of them. The repertoire holds about 150,000 clones, roughly 88% seen once, with 7.5% to 8.5% in the top ten. The sample here was peripheral blood, taken on day 0 of AZD1222 vaccination. Receptor source: an adult in good health. CDR3s include the opening cysteine and the closing phenylalanine or tryptophan. The order of the fields is J gene, D gene, V gene, clone size, CDR3 DNA, CDR3 protein. A D gene is named only where the DNA matches it firmly. Only part of the rows carry a size: once, few, many, or a class if the clone is expanded.

TRBJ1-4 TRBD1 TRBV19 once TGTGCCACCAGGGGACAGGCCGTCAGCACAACTAATGAAAAACTGTTTTTT CATRGQAVSTTNEKLFF
TRBJ2-7 TRBD2 TRBV29-1 once TGCAGCGGTGGAGTTTGGCGGGAGGGCCCTTTGTACGAGCAGTACTTC CSGGVWREGPLYEQYF
TRBJ1-4 NA TRBV24-1 NA TGTGCCACCAGTGATTTCAACGGGGGGTGGGGGACTAATGAAAAACTGTTTTTT CATSDFNGGWGTNEKLFF
TRBJ2-2 NA TRBV27 NA TGTGCCAGCAGTTTATTCGGGTTCACCGGGGAGCTGTTTTTT CASSLFGFTGELFF
TRBJ2-7 NA TRBV7-9 NA TGTGCCAGCAGCTTAGCTTCCGGGGGTGGGTACGAGCAGTACTTC CASSLASGGGYEQYF
TRBJ2-4 NA TRBV19 NA TGTGCCAGTAGTATAGATCATTCGGCCACCTCCGGGGCCAAAAACATTCAGTACTTC CASSIDHSATSGAKNIQYF
TRBJ2-3 TRBD2 TRBV2 NA TGTGCCAGCAGTGAATGGTTAGCGGGAGACGATACGCAGTATTTT CASSEWLAGDDTQYF
TRBJ1-4 NA TRBV9 NA TGTGCCAGCAGCGTAGGGCAGGGGTTAGAAAAACTGTTTTTT CASSVGQGLEKLFF
TRBJ1-6 TRBD1 TRBV18 NA TGTGCCAGCTCAGAGCTGACGGGACAGCTTAATTCACCCCTCCACTTT CASSELTGQLNSPLHF
TRBJ2-7 NA TRBV2 NA TGTGCCAGCAGTGAAGGACAGAAGCCGTACTTC CASSEGQKPYF
TRBJ1-6 NA TRBV30 NA TGTGCCTGCGAGTCCGGGGTTCATAATTCACCCCTCCACTTT CACESGVHNSPLHF
TRBJ2-3 NA TRBV5-1 once TGCGCCAGCAGCTTGGTGGCACTAGATACGCAGTATTTT CASSLVALDTQYF
TRBJ1-5 NA TRBV27 NA TGTGCCAGCAGTTCGGGGACCTTGGGGAATCAGCCCCAGCATTTT CASSSGTLGNQPQHF
TRBJ2-1 TRBD1 TRBV29-1 NA TGCAGCGTGGGGGACAGTGAGGCCTACAATGAGCAGTTCTTC CSVGDSEAYNEQFF
TRBJ1-4 TRBD1 TRBV2 NA TGTGCCAGCAGTCGGGACAGGACAAGTTACGGGTTTGAAAAACTGTTTTTT CASSRDRTSYGFEKLFF
TRBJ1-6 NA TRBV9 NA TGTGCCAGCAGCGGGAAGACGGGCTCCTATAATTCACCCCTCCACTTT CASSGKTGSYNSPLHF
TRBJ2-7 NA TRBV19 NA TGTGCCAGTAGCACCCTACAGGGATCCCAATACGAGCAGTACTTC CASSTLQGSQYEQYF
TRBJ1-1 TRBD1 TRBV27 NA TGTGCCAGCAGAGAACAGGGGATAAGGACTGAAGCTTTCTTT CASREQGIRTEAFF
TRBJ1-2 NA TRBV11-2 NA TGTGCCAGCAGCCGAACCCGGGGGGTGAACTATGGCTACACCTTC CASSRTRGVNYGYTF
TRBJ2-7 NA TRBV30 NA TGTGCCTGGGCTCGGCAGGTGGTCTACGAGCAGTACTTC CAWARQVVYEQYF
TRBJ1-5 NA TRBV12-3/TRBV12-4 NA TGTGCCAGCAGTTGGGATAGCAATCAGCCCCAGCATTTT CASSWDSNQPQHF
TRBJ1-5 NA TRBV5-1 NA TGCGCCAGCAGCTTGGACCCTGTGGGCAATCAGCCCCAGCATTTT CASSLDPVGNQPQHF
TRBJ1-2 NA TRBV9 NA TGTGCCAGCAGCGAAGGGGGGGCGGACTATGGCTACACCTTC CASSEGGADYGYTF
TRBJ2-5 NA TRBV5-8 NA TGTGCCAGCAGCTTGGCCTTGGACAGCCAAGAGACCCAGTACTTC CASSLALDSQETQYF
TRBJ1-3 NA TRBV3-1/TRBV3-2 NA TGTGCCAGCAGGAGGGACCGCTCTGGAAACACCATATATTTT CASRRDRSGNTIYF
TRBJ2-3 NA TRBV3-1/TRBV3-2 once TGTGCCAGCAGCCAAGTGACAGATACGCAGTATTTT CASSQVTDTQYF
TRBJ1-3 NA TRBV5-5 NA TGTGCCAGCACCTGGGGGGGCTTTGGAAACACCATATATTTT CASTWGGFGNTIYF
TRBJ1-5 NA TRBV19 NA TGTGCCAGTAATGTAGGGCAGGACTCACTTCCCCAGCATTTT CASNVGQDSLPQHF
TRBJ2-4 NA TRBV11-2 NA TGTGCCAGCAGCTTAGATCCCCTAGCCAAAAACATTCAGTACTTC CASSLDPLAKNIQYF
TRBJ2-7 NA TRBV19 NA TGTGCCAGTAGCCGAAACAGCTTCCCCTACGAGCAGTACTTC CASSRNSFPYEQYF
TRBJ2-3 TRBD2 TRBV30 NA TGTGCCGGGGGACTAGCGGGGGGCACAGATACGCAGTATTTT CAGGLAGGTDTQYF
TRBJ2-6 TRBD1 TRBV30 NA TGTGCCTGGAGACAGGGGGCGAGCGGGGCCAACGTCCTGACTTTC CAWRQGASGANVLTF
TRBJ1-1 NA TRBV5-1 NA TGCGCCAGCAGCTTGGCTACAGGGCGAATGAACACTGAAGCTTTCTTT CASSLATGRMNTEAFF
TRBJ2-7 NA TRBV29-1 few TGCAGCGTTCGTCAAACCTACGAGCAGTACTTC CSVRQTYEQYF
TRBJ1-5 NA TRBV28 NA TGTGCCAGCAGTTTGGTGTGGGGCAATCAGCCCCAGCATTTT CASSLVWGNQPQHF
TRBJ1-1 NA TRBV18 NA TGTGCCAGCTCCCTAGGGGGTTTGATGAACACTGAAGCTTTCTTT CASSLGGLMNTEAFF
TRBJ2-2 NA TRBV6-4 NA TGTGCCAGCAGTGACAGGGACACCGGGGAGCTGTTTTTT CASSDRDTGELFF
TRBJ1-6 NA TRBV7-2 NA TGTGCCAGCAGCTTTGATAGCTCCTATAATTCACCCCTCCACTTT CASSFDSSYNSPLHF
TRBJ2-1 NA TRBV9 NA TGTGCCAGCAGCGTAGGGGCAGTGAACAATGAGCAGTTCTTC CASSVGAVNNEQFF
TRBJ2-7 NA TRBV19 once TGTGCCAGTAGCGGGAACTCCTACGAGCAGTACTTC CASSGNSYEQYF
TRBJ2-5 TRBD1 TRBV5-5 NA TGTGCCAGCAGCTTAGGGACAGCTGGGTGGGAGACCCAGTACTTC CASSLGTAGWETQYF
TRBJ1-6 NA TRBV28 NA TGTGCCAGCAGCCTCCAGGGACTCGGGGACGCCTATAATTCACCCCTCCACTTT CASSLQGLGDAYNSPLHF
TRBJ2-5 NA TRBV3-1/TRBV3-2 NA TGTGCCAGCAGCCGAGCAGGGGTGGAGACCCAGTACTTC CASSRAGVETQYF
TRBJ1-1 TRBD1 TRBV5-1 NA TGCGCCAGCAGCTTGGATCTACAGGGGATTGGGACTGAAGCTTTCTTT CASSLDLQGIGTEAFF
TRBJ2-1 NA TRBV5-1 NA TGCGCCAGCAGCTTGGGCACTACGAACCACAATGAGCAGTTCTTC CASSLGTTNHNEQFF
TRBJ1-3 TRBD1 TRBV13 NA TGTGCCAGCAGCTTACCAGGGGGCGCCGGAAACACCATATATTTT CASSLPGGAGNTIYF